This T cell receptor beta chain stems from a study of control samples from healthy donors and cancer patients. Germline CDR1 reads SQVTM; CDR2 reads ANQGSEA. The CDR3 spans 10 residues. With 8 bases removed from V and 7 bases from J, the gap between germline ends came to 11 bases. Clones were sequenced by immunoSEQ multiplex PCR, and TCRdb holds only the in-frame ones, with some missing. This table holds more than 95,000 clones, 83% found once. This clonotype was obtained from a woman aged 50 to 60 in good health. The chain is built from TRBV29-1 and TRBJ1-1; no definite D call. The sequenced sample was blood. Written as DNA, the CDR3 is TGCAGCTCTTGGGAGAATGAAGCTTTCTTT. This encodes CSSWENEAFF.